A single sample gave rise to the 9 T cell receptor beta chains below, sequenced in a study of control samples from healthy donors and cancer patients. Sequenced by immunoSEQ multiplex PCR; TCRdb stores in-frame clones only, minus some. The top ten clones hold 7.8% of a sample with 100,000 or so clones, approximately 90% of them seen once. The sequenced sample was blood. These receptors all stem from a man under 40 in good health.

The chain combines TRBV5-1 with TRBJ1-1, with D hard to call. The germline CDR1 and CDR2 sequences are SGHRS and YFSETQ. V was trimmed by 0 bases and J by 0 bases, leaving 9 bases between them. The CDR3 sequence is 15 residues long. DNA of the CDR3: TGCGCCAGCAGCTTGGATGGCAAAATGAACACTGAAGCTTTCTTT. Protein product: CASSLDGKMNTEAFF. The variable domain in full, with the rest retrieved from reference TRBV5-1 and TRBJ1-1, is KAGVTQTPRYLIKTRGQQVTLSCSPISGHRSVSWYQQTPGQGLQFLFEYFSETQRNKGNFPGRFSGRQFSNSRSEMNVSTLELGDSALYLCASSLDGKMNTEAFFGQGTRLTVV.

This clone was recorded only once. CDR3 sequence reads: CASSPVYRGTSSYEQYV. The CDR3 DNA sequence: TGTGCCAGCTCACCCGTCTACAGGGGGACCAGTTCCTACGAGCAGTACGTC. The V gene is TRBV18, the J gene TRBJ2-7; 8 bases are a match to TRBD1. From germline, CDR1 is KGHSH and CDR2 LQKENI. This CDR3 region has 17 residues. V lost 3 bases and J lost 1; bases outside the gene matches: 11.

V is TRBV28 and J is TRBJ2-5, with TRBD2 matching over 7 bases. Germline CDR1 is MDHEN and CDR2 is SYDVKM. The CDR3 is 15 residues long. Unmatched junction bases numbered 6, after V lost 1 base and J lost 4 bases. CDR3 DNA: TGTGCCAGCAGTTTATCTTCGGCGGGAGCAGAGACCCAGTACTTC. Protein: CASSLSSAGAETQYF. Variable domain in full (rest from reference TRBV28 and TRBJ2-5): DVKVTQSSRYLVKRTGEKVFLECVQDMDHENMFWYRQDPGLGLRLIYFSYDVKMKEKGDIPEGYSVSREKKERFSLILESASTNQTSMYLCASSLSSAGAETQYFGPGTRLLVL.

The J gene is TRBJ2-5, the V gene TRBV27, with 8 bases aligning to TRBD1. In germline, CDR1 is MNHEY, CDR2 SMNVEV (reference sequence). CDR3 length: 14 amino acids. J lost 5 bases, V lost 3 bases, and 5 bases had no gene match. The CDR3 bases are TGTGCCAGCAGTTTGGGCAGGGGGCAGGAGACCCAGTACTTC. Protein product: CASSLGRGQETQYF.

A note on this clone: One end of the junction varies from germline; a read error may be responsible. The CDR3 nucleotides are TGTGCCACCAGCAGAGATTATTCAGGACCTGCGATTTTT. It translates to CATSRDYSGPAIF. V is TRBV15 and J is TRBJ1-4, with no clear D. The length of the CDR3 is 13 residues. Germline V gene lookup returns CDR1 LNHNV and CDR2 YYDKDF (reference sequence).

The V call is TRBV12-3 or TRBV12-4, the J call TRBJ2-3; D remains ambiguous. V gave up 4 bases and J gave up 6 bases, with 8 bases separating them. The CDR3 length is 12 residues. The CDR3 sequence is CASSSDGDTQYF. CDR3 DNA sequence: TGTGCCAGCAGTTCGGACGGGGATACGCAGTATTTT.

The DNA for the CDR3 is TGTGCCAGCAGCCGAAGTCTGGACAGGGGGAACACTGAAGCTTTCTTT. Encoded protein: CASSRSLDRGNTEAFF. This chain joins TRBV5-4 and TRBJ1-1; 9 bases agree with TRBD1. CDR3 length equals 16 residues. V gave up 4 bases and J gave up 1 base; unmatched junction bases: 8. Looked up from germline, CDR1 is SGHNT and CDR2 is YYREEE (reference sequence).

The J gene is TRBJ2-7, the V gene TRBV25-1; 7 positions agree with TRBD2. J gave up 6 bases and V 1 base, and 9 bases lay outside the gene matches. Germline CDR1 and CDR2: MGHDK and SYGVNS. The CDR3 spans 15 residues. CDR3 region: CASSEFLGEGPEQYF. Here the CDR3 DNA reads TGTGCCAGCAGTGAATTCTTGGGGGAGGGCCCCGAGCAGTACTTC.

The chain links TRBV7-9 to TRBJ1-1; no firm D call. V was shortened by 0 bases and J by 8 bases, with 4 bases between the two germline ends. Germline V gives CDR1 SEHNR, CDR2 FQNEAQ (reference sequence). This CDR3 region has 11 residues. The CDR3 region is CASSLAREAFF. In DNA form, the CDR3 reads TGTGCCAGCAGCTTAGCGCGGGAAGCTTTCTTT.